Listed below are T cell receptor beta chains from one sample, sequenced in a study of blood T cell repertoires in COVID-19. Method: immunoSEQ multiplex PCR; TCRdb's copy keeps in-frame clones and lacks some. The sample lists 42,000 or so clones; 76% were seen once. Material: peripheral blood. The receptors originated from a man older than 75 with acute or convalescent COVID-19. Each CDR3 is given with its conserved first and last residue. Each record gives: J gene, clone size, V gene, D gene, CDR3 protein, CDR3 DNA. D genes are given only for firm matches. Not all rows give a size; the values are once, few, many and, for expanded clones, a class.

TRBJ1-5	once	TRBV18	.	CASSPMGFSNQPQHF	TGTGCCAGCTCACCGATGGGCTTTAGCAATCAGCCCCAGCATTTT
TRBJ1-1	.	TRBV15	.	CATSRQGRNTEAFF	TGTGCCACCAGCAGACAGGGGCGGAACACTGAAGCTTTCTTT
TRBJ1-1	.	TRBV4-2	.	CASSHEGEVAEAFF	TGTGCCAGCAGCCACGAGGGGGAAGTAGCTGAAGCTTTCTTT
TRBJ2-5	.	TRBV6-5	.	CALGRQETQYF	TGTGCCTTGGGGCGGCAAGAGACCCAGTACTTC
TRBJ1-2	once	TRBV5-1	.	CASSFNSGGQRTNYGYTF	TGCGCCAGCAGCTTCAACTCGGGGGGACAAAGAACTAACTATGGCTACACCTTC
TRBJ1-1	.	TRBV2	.	CASSVTGENTEAFF	TGTGCCAGCAGCGTGACAGGCGAGAACACTGAAGCTTTCTTT
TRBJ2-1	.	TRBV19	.	CASSGASASSYNEQFF	TGTGCCAGTAGTGGGGCCAGCGCCAGCTCCTACAATGAGCAGTTCTTC
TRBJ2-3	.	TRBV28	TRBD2	CASSPTSGFTDTQYF	TGTGCCAGCAGTCCGACTAGCGGGTTCACAGATACGCAGTATTTT
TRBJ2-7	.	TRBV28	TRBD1	CASRWTGKGTYEQYF	TGTGCCAGCAGGTGGACAGGGAAGGGCACCTACGAGCAGTACTTC
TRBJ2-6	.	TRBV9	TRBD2	CASSSRLAGVAGANVLTF	TGTGCCAGCAGCTCGAGACTAGCGGGAGTTGCTGGGGCCAACGTCCTGACTTTC
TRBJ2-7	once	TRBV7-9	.	CASSHRDSYEQYF	TGTGCCAGCAGCCACAGGGACTCCTACGAGCAGTACTTC
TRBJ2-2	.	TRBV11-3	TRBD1	CASSLEGTGGGTGELFF	TGTGCCAGCAGCTTAGAAGGGACAGGGGGTGGCACCGGGGAGCTGTTTTTT
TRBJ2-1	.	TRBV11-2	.	CASSAPWTGEQFF	TGTGCCAGCAGCGCACCCTGGACGGGGGAGCAGTTCTTC
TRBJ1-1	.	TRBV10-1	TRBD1	CASSSTGPTEAFF	TGCGCCAGCAGCTCGACAGGGCCCACTGAAGCTTTCTTT
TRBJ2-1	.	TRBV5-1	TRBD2	CASSFYLAGEEQFF	TGCGCCAGCAGCTTTTATTTAGCGGGAGAGGAGCAGTTCTTC
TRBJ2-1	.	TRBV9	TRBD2	CASSAGLAGAYNEQFF	TGTGCCAGCAGCGCAGGACTAGCGGGAGCCTACAATGAGCAGTTCTTC
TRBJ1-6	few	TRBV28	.	CASSFWEGSPLHF	TGTGCCAGCAGTTTTTGGGAGGGCTCACCCCTCCACTTT
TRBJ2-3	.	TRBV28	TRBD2	CASSIRLLAGVDTQYF	TGTGCCAGCAGTATCCGCCTACTAGCGGGAGTAGATACGCAGTATTTT
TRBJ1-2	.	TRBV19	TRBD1	CASSISGGKYGYTF	TGTGCCAGTAGTATTTCAGGGGGCAAGTACGGCTACACCTTC
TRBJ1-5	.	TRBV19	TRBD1	CASSRRGPANQPQHF	TGTGCCAGTAGTCGGAGGGGGCCTGCCAATCAGCCCCAGCATTTT
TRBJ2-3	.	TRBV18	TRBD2	CASSPPSSGGGTDTQYF	TGTGCCAGCTCACCACCGTCTAGCGGGGGGGGCACAGATACGCAGTATTTT
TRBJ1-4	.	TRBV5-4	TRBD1	CASSLDRGSEKLFF	TGTGCCAGCAGCCTCGACAGGGGAAGTGAAAAACTGTTTTTT
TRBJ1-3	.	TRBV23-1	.	CASSQWSEAASGNTIYF	TGCGCCAGCAGTCAATGGTCCGAGGCAGCCTCTGGAAACACCATATATTTT
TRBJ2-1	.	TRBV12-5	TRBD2	CASGLVTSGTNNEQFF	TGTGCTAGTGGTTTGGTAACTAGCGGGACCAACAATGAGCAGTTCTTC
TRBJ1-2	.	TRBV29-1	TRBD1	CSVVQQGVNYGYTF	TGCAGCGTTGTCCAACAGGGGGTAAACTATGGCTACACCTTC
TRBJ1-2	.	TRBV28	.	CASQRPPGVYGYTF	TGTGCCAGTCAGAGACCTCCAGGCGTCTATGGCTACACCTTC
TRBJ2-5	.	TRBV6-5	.	CASRPGTLKETQYF	TGTGCCAGCAGGCCCGGGACACTTAAAGAGACCCAGTACTTC
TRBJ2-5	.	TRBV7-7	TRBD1	CASSSGTGGQETQYF	TGTGCCAGCAGCTCCGGGACAGGGGGCCAAGAGACCCAGTACTTC
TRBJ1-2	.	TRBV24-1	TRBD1	CATRQTGNLVGYTF	TGTGCCACCCGCCAGACAGGGAATTTGGTAGGCTACACCTTC